This TCR beta chain was retrieved from a study of CD8 T cells in Susac syndrome. RNA totalling about 0.45 to 1 ug underwent reverse transcription with random hexamers. TCRdb re-analysed the immunoSEQ multiplex PCR reads in MiXCR, keeping a single row per CDR3 protein. The sample lists about 210,000 distinct CDR3 sequences, 95% occurring once. The CDR3 totals 14 residues. Unmatched junction bases numbered 8, after V lost 6 bases and J lost 4 bases. Germline CDR1 reads LGHDT; CDR2 reads YNNKEL (reference sequence). TCR beta from blood CD8+ and CD4+ T cells was sequenced. The receptor was derived from a human donor with multiple sclerosis. This chain joins TRBV3-1 and TRBJ1-1, with TRBD1 matching over 7 bases. Sequenced input: CD4+ T cells from PBMCs. The DNA of the CDR3 is TGTGCCAGCAGAGAAACAGGGGTTGGCACTGAAGCTTTCTTT. It specifies CASRETGVGTEAFF.